Following are 7 T cell receptor beta chains from one sample sequenced in a study of blood T cell repertoires in COVID-19. Profiled with immunoSEQ multiplex PCR; TCRdb holds only in-frame clones, not every one. The table lists about 140,000 clones, roughly 86% of them singletons, with about 8% in the top ten. Source material: peripheral blood. These receptors were taken from a woman in her sixties or seventies with acute or convalescent COVID-19.

The chain recombines TRBV18 with TRBJ1-1, with 11 positions matching TRBD1. Germline V lookup: CDR1 KGHSH, CDR2 LQKENI. There are 16 residues in the CDR3. V trimming: 4 bases; J trimming: 5 bases; junction bases outside the gene matches: 9. Here the CDR3 DNA reads TGTGCCAGCTCACTCCGGACAGGGGGCAGGGTGACTGAAGCTTTCTTT. This sequence encodes CASSLRTGGRVTEAFF.

This chain links TRBV18 with TRBJ2-7; possible D gene TRBD1, 6 bases. Germline CDR1 reads KGHSH; CDR2 reads LQKENI. This CDR3 has 18 residues. V was cut by 4 bases and J by 0 bases, with 22 bases left in between. Written as DNA, the CDR3 is TGTGCCAGCTCACGTTACTCACCGAGTGGGGGCCTCTCCTACGAGCAGTACTTC. This encodes CASSRYSPSGGLSYEQYF.

The chain has TRBV12-5 and TRBJ2-3; 7 bases are a match to TRBD1. Germline values: CDR1 LGHNT, CDR2 FRNRAP. This CDR3 region has 15 residues. V was clipped by 1 base and J by 3 bases; unmatched bases: 4. Here the CDR3 reads CASGLGSGGTDTQYF. The CDR3 bases are TGTGCTAGTGGTTTGGGATCAGGGGGAACAGATACGCAGTATTTT.

The chain employs TRBV6-6 and TRBJ2-7; D may be TRBD1 (6 bases). Trimming pared 2 bases from V and 4 bases from J, leaving 9 bases between. From germline, CDR1 is MNHNY and CDR2 SVGAGI (reference sequence). There are 13 residues in the CDR3. This chain's CDR3 is CASSYGTKYEQYF. CDR3 nucleotide sequence: TGTGCCAGCAGTTACGGGACAAAATACGAGCAGTACTTC.

The rearrangement uses TRBV28 and TRBJ1-6; 8 positions match TRBD1. This CDR3 has 15 amino acids. V dropped 6 bases and J dropped 10; count of bases not matched to a gene: 11. The germline V gene has CDR1 MDHEN and CDR2 SYDVKM. The CDR3 nucleotides are TGTGCCAGCAGCCCGGACAGGGAGGGAGGCTCACCCCTCCACTTT. Protein: CASSPDREGGSPLHF.

The chain uses TRBV28 and TRBJ1-2, with 8 bases identical to TRBD1. The CDR3 loop spans 14 amino acids. Unmatched junction bases numbered 6, after V lost 5 bases and J lost 4 bases. Germline V gives CDR1 MDHEN, CDR2 SYDVKM. The CDR3 nucleotides read TGTGCCAGCAGTCCGGACAGGGTCGGCTATGGCTACACCTTC. It encodes CASSPDRVGYGYTF.

V usage is TRBV7-6 and J usage is TRBJ2-4; 8 nucleotides line up with TRBD1. The CDR3 has 15 amino acids. Germline CDR1 SGHVS, CDR2 FNYEAQ. J lost 8 bases, V lost 1 base, and 7 bases had no gene match. The CDR3 sequence is CASSLDGRGQDIQYF. The CDR3 coding sequence is TGTGCCAGCAGCTTAGACGGCAGGGGGCAAGACATTCAGTACTTC.